The rows below give T cell receptor beta chains drawn from one sample of a study of blood T cell repertoires in COVID-19. Assay used: immunoSEQ multiplex PCR; TCRdb lists only in-frame clones, some missing. The sample carries about 270,000 clones, about 88% recorded once. The source material was PBMCs or T cells enriched from blood (not recorded which). The receptors derive from a woman aged 45-60 years who had recovered from COVID-19. Both conserved end residues are part of each CDR3. A D gene is named only where the DNA matches it firmly. Size tells how often a clone was seen (once, few, many) or the class of an expanded clone, and some rows leave it out.

J gene: TRBJ1-2; clone size: -; D gene: -; V gene: TRBV29-1; CDR3 protein: CSANRGVSGYTF; CDR3 DNA: TGCAGCGCTAACCGGGGGGTTAGTGGCTACACCTTC
J gene: TRBJ1-2; clone size: -; D gene: -; V gene: TRBV30; CDR3 protein: CAWSARTVSGGYTF; CDR3 DNA: TGTGCCTGGAGCGCCCGGACAGTCTCAGGTGGCTACACCTTC
J gene: TRBJ2-1; clone size: -; D gene: TRBD2; V gene: TRBV11-2; CDR3 protein: CASSSLLAGGLNEQFF; CDR3 DNA: TGTGCCAGCAGCTCCCTACTAGCGGGAGGGTTGAATGAGCAGTTCTTC
J gene: TRBJ2-1; clone size: -; D gene: TRBD2; V gene: TRBV2; CDR3 protein: CASSGVSGRWEQFF; CDR3 DNA: TGTGCCAGCAGTGGGGTTAGCGGGAGGTGGGAGCAGTTCTTC
J gene: TRBJ2-1; clone size: -; D gene: TRBD1; V gene: TRBV29-1; CDR3 protein: CSVGTGDEQFF; CDR3 DNA: TGCAGCGTCGGGACAGGGGATGAGCAGTTCTTC
J gene: TRBJ1-6; clone size: once; D gene: TRBD1; V gene: TRBV28; CDR3 protein: CASSFSGTGNSPLHF; CDR3 DNA: TGTGCCAGCAGTTTCTCCGGGACAGGGAATTCACCCCTCCACTTT
J gene: TRBJ2-3; clone size: -; D gene: TRBD1; V gene: TRBV18; CDR3 protein: CASSPGRTGATTDTQYF; CDR3 DNA: TGTGCCAGCTCACCAGGGCGGACAGGGGCCACCACAGATACGCAGTATTTT
J gene: TRBJ2-1; clone size: -; D gene: -; V gene: TRBV7-6; CDR3 protein: CASSLETRPYNEQFF; CDR3 DNA: TGTGCCAGCAGCTTAGAAACGCGTCCCTACAATGAGCAGTTCTTC
J gene: TRBJ2-5; clone size: -; D gene: -; V gene: TRBV28; CDR3 protein: CASSLEGAETQYF; CDR3 DNA: TGTGCCAGCAGTTTGGAGGGAGCGGAGACCCAGTACTTC
J gene: TRBJ2-1; clone size: -; D gene: TRBD1; V gene: TRBV4-3; CDR3 protein: CASSQGFRDSYYNEQFF; CDR3 DNA: TGCGCCAGCAGCCAAGGTTTTCGGGACAGCTATTACAATGAGCAGTTCTTC
J gene: TRBJ1-4; clone size: -; D gene: -; V gene: TRBV15; CDR3 protein: CATSVRAKGEKLFF; CDR3 DNA: TGTGCCACCAGCGTGAGGGCTAAGGGTGAAAAACTGTTTTTT
J gene: TRBJ2-7; clone size: -; D gene: TRBD1; V gene: TRBV4-3; CDR3 protein: CASSQEFRGNYEQYF; CDR3 DNA: TGCGCCAGCAGCCAAGAGTTCAGGGGGAACTACGAGCAGTACTTC
J gene: TRBJ2-7; clone size: -; D gene: TRBD1; V gene: TRBV9; CDR3 protein: CASSPTGALVYEQYF; CDR3 DNA: TGTGCCAGCAGCCCGACAGGGGCGCTGGTCTACGAGCAGTACTTC
J gene: TRBJ2-3; clone size: -; D gene: -; V gene: TRBV19; CDR3 protein: CASSISPGLTDTQYF; CDR3 DNA: TGTGCCAGTAGTATCTCCCCCGGACTAACAGATACGCAGTATTTT
J gene: TRBJ2-1; clone size: -; D gene: TRBD2; V gene: TRBV28; CDR3 protein: CASSLRRSGRSYNEQFF; CDR3 DNA: TGTGCCAGCAGTCTCCGACGTAGCGGGAGATCCTACAATGAGCAGTTCTTC
J gene: TRBJ2-7; clone size: -; D gene: -; V gene: TRBV5-1; CDR3 protein: CASSLGTLVRAGEQYF; CDR3 DNA: TGCGCCAGCAGCTTGGGTACCTTGGTCAGGGCTGGCGAGCAGTACTTC
J gene: TRBJ2-2; clone size: -; D gene: TRBD2; V gene: TRBV29-1; CDR3 protein: CSVGGSIDTGELFF; CDR3 DNA: TGCAGCGTCGGCGGGAGCATTGACACCGGGGAGCTGTTTTTT
J gene: TRBJ2-1; clone size: -; D gene: TRBD2; V gene: TRBV5-5; CDR3 protein: CASSAGTSGRGSYNEQFF; CDR3 DNA: TGTGCCAGCAGCGCCGGGACTAGCGGGAGGGGCTCCTACAATGAGCAGTTCTTC
J gene: TRBJ1-5; clone size: -; D gene: -; V gene: TRBV3-1/TRBV3-2; CDR3 protein: CASSQDTGQPQHF; CDR3 DNA: TGTGCCAGCAGCCAAGATACGGGTCAGCCCCAGCATTTT
J gene: TRBJ2-7; clone size: -; D gene: -; V gene: TRBV5-1; CDR3 protein: CASSQEAYEQYF; CDR3 DNA: TGCGCCAGCAGCCAGGAAGCCTACGAGCAGTACTTC
J gene: TRBJ1-3; clone size: -; D gene: -; V gene: TRBV28; CDR3 protein: CASSPGTSGYSGNTIYF; CDR3 DNA: TGTGCCAGCAGCCCCGGGACATCCGGATACTCTGGAAACACCATATATTTT
J gene: TRBJ1-2; clone size: -; D gene: -; V gene: TRBV6-5; CDR3 protein: CASISSSSNYGYTF; CDR3 DNA: TGTGCCAGCATCTCGAGCTCATCTAACTATGGCTACACCTTC
J gene: TRBJ2-1; clone size: -; D gene: TRBD2; V gene: TRBV19; CDR3 protein: CASSSGTRGGDEQFF; CDR3 DNA: TGTGCCAGTAGTAGCGGGACTAGAGGAGGGGATGAGCAGTTCTTC
J gene: TRBJ1-1; clone size: once; D gene: TRBD1; V gene: TRBV18; CDR3 protein: CASSPKQGGAFF; CDR3 DNA: TGTGCCAGCTCACCCAAACAGGGGGGAGCTTTCTTT
J gene: TRBJ1-2; clone size: -; D gene: -; V gene: TRBV19; CDR3 protein: CASSIGTTMVEGYTF; CDR3 DNA: TGTGCCAGTAGTATAGGAACGACAATGGTCGAGGGCTACACCTTC
J gene: TRBJ1-5; clone size: -; D gene: -; V gene: TRBV7-9; CDR3 protein: CASSSGYSQPQHF; CDR3 DNA: TGTGCCAGCAGCTCAGGGTACAGTCAGCCCCAGCATTTT
J gene: TRBJ2-1; clone size: -; D gene: TRBD1; V gene: TRBV5-8; CDR3 protein: CASRFISRGLISSLEQFF; CDR3 DNA: TGTGCCAGCAGATTTATATCCAGGGGGCTAATATCAAGCTTGGAGCAGTTCTTC
J gene: TRBJ2-7; clone size: -; D gene: -; V gene: TRBV18; CDR3 protein: CASSRSEGDEQYF; CDR3 DNA: TGTGCCAGCTCACGGTCGGAAGGAGACGAGCAGTACTTC
J gene: TRBJ2-3; clone size: -; D gene: TRBD2; V gene: TRBV3-1/TRBV3-2; CDR3 protein: CASSQGTLRRDYTDTQYF; CDR3 DNA: TGTGCCAGCAGCCAAGGCACCTTACGTCGGGACTACACAGATACGCAGTATTTT
J gene: TRBJ1-2; clone size: -; D gene: -; V gene: TRBV5-3; CDR3 protein: CARSLNPPQGKVDGYTF; CDR3 DNA: TGTGCCAGAAGCTTGAACCCCCCCCAGGGGAAGGTCGATGGCTACACCTTC
J gene: TRBJ2-5; clone size: -; D gene: TRBD2; V gene: TRBV4-1; CDR3 protein: CASSQEGTSGQETQYF; CDR3 DNA: TGCGCCAGCAGCCAAGAGGGGACTAGCGGACAAGAGACCCAGTACTTC
J gene: TRBJ2-7; clone size: -; D gene: TRBD1; V gene: TRBV30; CDR3 protein: CAWSVPTGDPSTQYF; CDR3 DNA: TGTGCCTGGAGTGTCCCGACAGGGGACCCTTCAACCCAGTACTTC
J gene: TRBJ2-7; clone size: -; D gene: TRBD1; V gene: TRBV7-2; CDR3 protein: CASSRGQGLTYEQYF; CDR3 DNA: TGTGCCAGCAGCCGGGGACAGGGCCTAACCTACGAGCAGTACTTC
J gene: TRBJ1-3; clone size: -; D gene: -; V gene: TRBV4-3; CDR3 protein: CASSAQATGNTIYF; CDR3 DNA: TGCGCCAGCAGCGCACAGGCTACTGGAAACACCATATATTTT
J gene: TRBJ1-1; clone size: -; D gene: -; V gene: TRBV29-1; CDR3 protein: CSVGEGGTEAFF; CDR3 DNA: TGCAGCGTGGGGGAAGGGGGCACTGAAGCTTTCTTT
J gene: TRBJ1-1; clone size: -; D gene: -; V gene: TRBV30; CDR3 protein: CAWNEGRSLKAFF; CDR3 DNA: TGTGCCTGGAACGAGGGAAGGTCCCTAAAAGCTTTCTTT
J gene: TRBJ1-1; clone size: -; D gene: TRBD1; V gene: TRBV5-6; CDR3 protein: CASSLGTGGAEAFF; CDR3 DNA: TGTGCCAGCAGCTTAGGGACAGGTGGGGCTGAAGCTTTCTTT
J gene: TRBJ1-2; clone size: few; D gene: -; V gene: TRBV29-1; CDR3 protein: CSARLRGGRGYTF; CDR3 DNA: TGCAGCGCCCGCCTAAGGGGTGGTCGCGGCTACACCTTC
J gene: TRBJ1-1; clone size: -; D gene: TRBD1; V gene: TRBV30; CDR3 protein: CAWGRDSYMNTEAFF; CDR3 DNA: TGTGCCTGGGGAAGGGACAGCTACATGAACACTGAAGCTTTCTTT
J gene: TRBJ1-5; clone size: -; D gene: -; V gene: TRBV21-1; CDR3 protein: CASSKGHRGGNQPQHF; CDR3 DNA: TGTGCCAGCAGCAAAGGACACAGGGGTGGCAATCAGCCCCAGCATTTT
J gene: TRBJ2-6; clone size: -; D gene: -; V gene: TRBV9; CDR3 protein: CASSVEGKGSGANVLTF; CDR3 DNA: TGTGCCAGCAGCGTAGAGGGGAAGGGGTCTGGGGCCAACGTCCTGACTTTC
J gene: TRBJ1-5; clone size: few; D gene: -; V gene: TRBV18; CDR3 protein: CASSPDFQGAEVNQPQHF; CDR3 DNA: TGTGCCAGCTCACCCGACTTCCAAGGGGCAGAAGTCAATCAGCCCCAGCATTTT
J gene: TRBJ1-5; clone size: -; D gene: TRBD1; V gene: TRBV28; CDR3 protein: CASSNRDRVIRQPQHF; CDR3 DNA: TGTGCCAGCAGTAATAGGGACAGGGTGATTCGTCAGCCCCAGCATTTT
J gene: TRBJ2-1; clone size: -; D gene: TRBD1; V gene: TRBV7-2; CDR3 protein: CASRGQGSSYNEQFF; CDR3 DNA: TGTGCCAGCAGGGGACAGGGAAGCTCCTACAATGAGCAGTTCTTC
J gene: TRBJ1-2; clone size: -; D gene: -; V gene: TRBV6-1; CDR3 protein: CASSATGNSYNYGYTF; CDR3 DNA: TGTGCCAGCAGTGCCACAGGAAACTCCTATAACTATGGCTACACCTTC
J gene: TRBJ2-7; clone size: -; D gene: -; V gene: TRBV30; CDR3 protein: CAWSDSPRGEQYF; CDR3 DNA: TGTGCCTGGAGTGACTCACCACGGGGCGAGCAGTACTTC
J gene: TRBJ2-5; clone size: -; D gene: -; V gene: TRBV7-2; CDR3 protein: CASSLAIVIGETQYF; CDR3 DNA: TGTGCCAGCAGCTTAGCGATAGTAATCGGGGAGACCCAGTACTTC
J gene: TRBJ1-2; clone size: -; D gene: TRBD1; V gene: TRBV7-8; CDR3 protein: CASSARDRGLGYTF; CDR3 DNA: TGTGCCAGCAGCGCACGGGACAGGGGGCTTGGCTACACCTTC
J gene: TRBJ2-1; clone size: -; D gene: -; V gene: TRBV19; CDR3 protein: CASSIYSPTAYNEQFF; CDR3 DNA: TGTGCCAGTAGTATATATTCCCCCACGGCCTACAATGAGCAGTTCTTC
J gene: TRBJ2-3; clone size: -; D gene: TRBD2; V gene: TRBV6-6; CDR3 protein: CASSPTTSGSSTDTQYF; CDR3 DNA: TGTGCCAGCAGTCCGACGACTAGCGGCTCTAGCACAGATACGCAGTATTTT
J gene: TRBJ1-1; clone size: few; D gene: TRBD1; V gene: TRBV5-1; CDR3 protein: CASSYQGGPNTEAFF; CDR3 DNA: TGCGCCAGCAGCTACCAAGGGGGCCCGAACACTGAAGCTTTCTTT